The rows below give T cell receptor beta chains drawn from one sample of a study of T cell responses to AZD1222 COVID-19 vaccine. The data were produced by immunoSEQ multiplex PCR, yet TCRdb's version contains in-frame clones alone and is incomplete. The sample has some 100,000 clones; 80% to 95% are singletons. The starting material was peripheral blood, obtained on day 0 of AZD1222 vaccination. Receptors were obtained from an adult in good health. Each CDR3 is given with its conserved first and last residue. Each record gives: D gene, clone size, J gene, V gene, CDR3 protein, CDR3 DNA. The D gene is left open where the match is weak. The listing skips clone size in some rows; elsewhere it reads once, few, many or a size class.

>TRBD1|-|TRBJ1-2|TRBV16
CASSPGTDYGYTF
TGTGCCAGCAGTCCCGGGACAGACTATGGCTACACCTTC
>-|-|TRBJ1-1|TRBV5-6
CASSLPGLDDTEAFF
TGTGCCAGCAGCTTACCCGGTTTAGACGACACTGAAGCTTTCTTT
>-|-|TRBJ1-2|TRBV9
CASSSIEGYTF
TGTGCCAGCAGCTCCATTGAGGGCTACACCTTC
>TRBD2|-|TRBJ2-7|TRBV9
CASSVAHSGRWYEQYF
TGTGCCAGCAGCGTAGCCCATAGCGGGAGATGGTACGAGCAGTACTTC
>TRBD2|once|TRBJ2-1|TRBV11-2
CASSLAGTREFGEQFF
TGTGCCAGCAGCTTAGCGGGGACTAGGGAATTCGGGGAGCAGTTCTTC
>TRBD1|-|TRBJ1-5|TRBV28
CASSFRDRDNQPQHF
TGTGCCAGCAGTTTCCGGGACAGAGACAATCAGCCCCAGCATTTT
>-|-|TRBJ1-1|TRBV12-3/TRBV12-4
CASSPGPYTEAFF
TGTGCCAGCAGCCCAGGGCCTTACACTGAAGCTTTCTTT
>-|-|TRBJ2-2|TRBV30
CAWRTGHQVGELFF
TGTGCCTGGAGGACGGGGCACCAGGTCGGGGAGCTGTTTTTT
>TRBD1|once|TRBJ2-5|TRBV4-1
CASSQGLGQQETQYF
TGCGCCAGCAGCCAAGGTTTGGGACAGCAAGAGACCCAGTACTTC
>-|-|TRBJ1-5|TRBV4-1
CASSQGSDQPQHF
TGCGCCAGCAGCCAAGGGTCGGATCAGCCCCAGCATTTT
>TRBD1|-|TRBJ2-1|TRBV6-5
CASRTTGVVKQFF
TGTGCCAGCAGAACCACAGGGGTGGTGAAGCAGTTCTTC
>-|-|TRBJ1-1|TRBV18
CASSPWAGKANTEAFF
TGTGCCAGCTCACCATGGGCAGGGAAGGCGAACACTGAAGCTTTCTTT
>TRBD1|-|TRBJ2-3|TRBV7-8
CASSLRDRGLNTQYF
TGTGCCAGCAGCTTGCGTGACAGGGGGTTGAATACGCAGTATTTT
>TRBD1|-|TRBJ2-3|TRBV2
CASRKGQGVYTDTQYF
TGTGCCAGCAGGAAAGGACAGGGGGTATACACAGATACGCAGTATTTT
>-|-|TRBJ2-7|TRBV19
CASSTSGQHYEQYF
TGTGCCAGTAGTACCTCAGGACAGCACTACGAGCAGTACTTC
>-|-|TRBJ1-2|TRBV3-1/TRBV3-2
CASTQASYGDGYTF
TGTGCCAGCACCCAAGCCTCGTACGGGGATGGCTACACCTTC
>-|-|TRBJ2-3|TRBV2
CASGGDTQYF
TGTGCCAGCGGCGGAGATACGCAGTATTTT
>-|-|TRBJ1-1|TRBV7-3
CASSRGRNTEAFF
TGTGCCAGCAGCCGCGGGAGGAACACTGAAGCTTTCTTT
>TRBD2|-|TRBJ2-1|TRBV28
CASTLAGGPRNEQFF
TGTGCCAGCACGTTAGCGGGAGGGCCCAGGAATGAGCAGTTCTTC
>-|once|TRBJ1-1|TRBV11-2
CASSLGPLGTEAFF
TGTGCCAGCAGCTTAGGCCCCCTAGGCACTGAAGCTTTCTTT
>TRBD2|few|TRBJ2-7|TRBV7-8
CASSSVAGVLEQYF
TGTGCCAGCAGCTCAGTAGCGGGAGTCTTGGAGCAGTACTTC
>TRBD1|-|TRBJ2-5|TRBV28
CASSPPPSSRGYQETQYF
TGTGCCAGCAGCCCCCCCCCGAGTTCCAGGGGGTACCAAGAGACCCAGTACTTC
>TRBD1|-|TRBJ2-7|TRBV10-3
CAISEGTGYEQYF
TGTGCCATCAGTGAAGGGACAGGCTACGAGCAGTACTTC
>-|-|TRBJ2-7|TRBV27
CASSKGGTYEQYF
TGTGCCAGCAGTAAGGGCGGAACCTACGAGCAGTACTTC
>-|-|TRBJ2-4|TRBV6-5
CASSHGQKNIQYF
TGTGCCAGCAGCCACGGACAGAAAAACATTCAGTACTTC
>TRBD2|-|TRBJ2-1|TRBV28
CASRTLAGGEGNEQFF
TGTGCCAGCAGGACTTTAGCGGGAGGCGAAGGCAATGAGCAGTTCTTC
>-|-|TRBJ2-7|TRBV13
CASSLRYSEQYF
TGTGCCAGCAGCCTCAGGTACTCCGAGCAGTACTTC
>-|-|TRBJ1-4|TRBV28
CASRGPGEKLFF
TGTGCCAGCAGGGGCCCGGGAGAAAAACTGTTTTTT
>-|once|TRBJ2-1|TRBV25-1
CASSESFMLRGEHNEQFF
TGTGCCAGCAGTGAATCGTTCATGCTTAGGGGGGAACACAATGAGCAGTTCTTC
>-|few|TRBJ1-4|TRBV18
CASSPGNEKLFF
TGTGCCAGCTCACCGGGGAATGAAAAACTGTTTTTT
>-|-|TRBJ2-3|TRBV9
CASSVGADTQYF
TGTGCCAGCAGCGTAGGGGCAGATACGCAGTATTTT
>-|-|TRBJ1-1|TRBV30
CAWDLGRGTPAAFF
TGTGCCTGGGACTTGGGCAGGGGTACCCCAGCAGCTTTCTTT
>-|-|TRBJ2-1|TRBV27
CASRLDGSSYNEQFF
TGTGCCAGCAGACTAGATGGAAGCTCCTACAATGAGCAGTTCTTC
>-|-|TRBJ1-2|TRBV21-1
CASSKRDRGGTGVYGYTF
TGTGCCAGCAGCAAACGGGACAGGGGAGGGACGGGTGTATATGGCTACACCTTC
>-|-|TRBJ1-1|TRBV2
CASSPAHNTEAFF
TGTGCCAGCAGCCCAGCACATAACACTGAAGCTTTCTTT
>-|-|TRBJ1-6|TRBV5-4
CASSLQGVNSPLHF
TGTGCCAGCAGCTTACAGGGTGTTAATTCACCCCTCCACTTT
>TRBD2|once|TRBJ2-5|TRBV7-8
CASSLLAGGFPQETQYF
TGTGCCAGCAGCTTACTAGCGGGAGGTTTCCCCCAAGAGACCCAGTACTTC
>TRBD1|once|TRBJ1-4|TRBV6-5
CASSPGTGEGEKLFF
TGTGCCAGCAGTCCAGGGACAGGGGAGGGGGAAAAACTGTTTTTT
>-|-|TRBJ2-6|TRBV7-6
CASSSPGRSGANVLTF
TGTGCCAGCAGCTCCCCGGGACGCTCTGGGGCCAACGTCCTGACTTTC
>-|-|TRBJ1-1|TRBV28
CASSVGGTEAFF
TGTGCCAGCAGTGTAGGAGGCACTGAAGCTTTCTTT
>TRBD2|-|TRBJ2-1|TRBV10-3
CAISPRTSVRDEQFF
TGTGCCATCAGCCCCAGGACTAGCGTGAGGGATGAGCAGTTCTTC
>TRBD1|-|TRBJ2-1|TRBV10-1
CASSPSGQGAVEEQFF
TGCGCCAGCAGTCCCTCCGGACAGGGGGCGGTTGAGGAGCAGTTCTTC
>TRBD2|-|TRBJ2-7|TRBV28
CASSQTSGSPWEQYF
TGTGCCAGCAGTCAGACTAGCGGGAGCCCCTGGGAGCAGTACTTC
>TRBD2|-|TRBJ2-5|TRBV9
CASSVGGLAGAETQYF
TGTGCCAGCAGCGTAGGGGGACTAGCGGGAGCAGAGACCCAGTACTTC
>-|-|TRBJ2-1|TRBV29-1
CSVELVGVRNEQFF
TGCAGCGTTGAACTAGTGGGTGTGCGCAATGAGCAGTTCTTC
>-|-|TRBJ2-1|TRBV19
CASRRAQGANDGEQFF
TGTGCCAGCCGCAGGGCGCAAGGGGCAAACGACGGTGAGCAGTTCTTC
>-|-|TRBJ1-1|TRBV6-2/TRBV6-3
CASSEVGTEAFF
TGTGCCAGCAGCGAGGTGGGCACTGAAGCTTTCTTT
>-|-|TRBJ2-5|TRBV19
CASSMGAGVETQYF
TGTGCCAGTAGTATGGGGGCAGGGGTGGAGACCCAGTACTTC
>TRBD2|-|TRBJ2-7|TRBV4-2
CASSQDLDGRAQYF
TGTGCCAGCAGCCAAGATCTAGACGGGAGGGCTCAGTACTTC
>-|-|TRBJ2-7|TRBV15
CATETDSYEQYF
TGTGCCACCGAAACGGACAGCTACGAGCAGTACTTC
>-|-|TRBJ1-1|TRBV5-1
CASSLVLGTEAFF
TGCGCCAGCAGCTTGGTACTGGGGACTGAAGCTTTCTTT
>-|-|TRBJ1-1|TRBV5-4
CASSLIGPERPEAFF
TGTGCCAGCAGCTTGATCGGGCCTGAGCGACCTGAAGCTTTCTTT
>-|-|TRBJ1-2|TRBV5-1
CASSPPDLTQTGYTF
TGCGCCAGCAGCCCACCTGACCTGACTCAAACTGGCTACACCTTC